The 27 T cell receptor beta chains below come from one sample, sequenced in a study of blood T cell repertoires in COVID-19. Repertoires were generated with immunoSEQ multiplex PCR, while TCRdb's copy carries only in-frame clones and drops some. The sample lists 430,000 or so clones, approximately 88% occurring once. The sequenced sample consisted of PBMCs or T cells enriched from blood (not recorded which). These TCRs come from a woman in her thirties or forties who had recovered from COVID-19.

The chain employs TRBV4-3 and TRBJ1-2; maybe TRBD1 (5 bases). V lost 4 bases and J 7 bases, leaving 19 bases between the germline ends. Germline values: CDR1 LGHNA, CDR2 YSLEER. The CDR3 is 15 residues long. The CDR3 loop reads CASSRAPGLGGGYTF. The CDR3 DNA is TGCGCCAGCAGCCGAGCTCCAGGGCTCGGTGGTGGCTACACCTTC.

The chain combines TRBV24-1 with TRBJ1-5; the match to TRBD1 covers 7 bases. Germline assignment: CDR1 KGHDR and CDR2 SFDVKD. The J segment lost 7 bases and the V segment lost 4 bases, leaving 9 bases of the junction unmatched. The CDR3 has 15 amino acids. The CDR3 region is CATSEPTGIGQPQHF. The DNA of the CDR3 is TGTGCCACCAGTGAGCCGACAGGGATCGGCCAGCCCCAGCATTTT.

The rearrangement joins TRBV5-1 to TRBJ1-1, with D unclear. CDR3 length: 13 amino acids. V gave up 9 bases and J gave up 5 bases, with 17 bases separating them. Germline loops: CDR1 SGHRS, CDR2 YFSETQ. The CDR3 DNA reads as TGCGCCACCTCCCCAGGTGATAGGACTGAAGCTTTCTTT. It is translated as CATSPGDRTEAFF.

The V call is TRBV4-1, the J call TRBJ2-1; 12 positions agree with TRBD2. This CDR3 contains 14 residues. V lost 8 bases to trimming and J lost 7 bases; unmatched junction nucleotides: 6. CDR1 is MGHRA, CDR2 YSYEKL, per germline. The CDR3: CASARLAGVNEQFF. DNA of the CDR3: TGCGCCAGCGCGAGACTAGCGGGAGTTAATGAGCAGTTCTTC.

The chain joins TRBV6-2 or TRBV6-3 to TRBJ1-2; the match to TRBD1 covers 7 bases. The CDR3 runs 14 residues. The trim removed 5 bases at V and 7 bases at J, leaving 10 bases unmatched. Looked up from germline, CDR1 is MNHEY and CDR2 is SVGEGT. As DNA, the CDR3 is TGTGCCAGCAGTGACCAGGGGGACTCGTCTGGCTACACCTTC. Amino acid sequence: CASSDQGDSSGYTF.

The J gene is TRBJ1-1, the V gene TRBV7-2, with 12 bases fitting TRBD1. The V and J ends lost 4 bases and 5 bases, in that order; junction bases with no gene match: 14. In germline, CDR1 is SGHTA, CDR2 FQGNSA. The CDR3 length is 18 residues. CDR3 sequence reads: CASSSTGTGGLIKTEAFF. As DNA, the CDR3 is TGTGCCAGCAGCTCAACCGGGACAGGGGGCTTAATTAAGACTGAAGCTTTCTTT. Combining the CDR3 with reference TRBV7-2 and TRBJ1-1 gives the whole variable domain GAGVSQSPSNKVTEKGKDVELRCDPISGHTALYWYRQSLGQGLEFLIYFQGNSAPDKSGLPSDRFSAERTGGSVSTLTIQRTQQEDSAVYLCASSSTGTGGLIKTEAFFGQGTRLTVV.

Details on this clone: The sample contains more than one DNA sequence encoding this CDR3. DNA for the CDR3: TGTGCCAGCAGTTTACGCTACGAGCAGTACTTC. Amino acid sequence: CASSLRYEQYF. This rearrangement joins TRBV28 to TRBJ2-7; the D is unclear. Germline-derived CDR1 and CDR2 are MDHEN and SYDVKM. The CDR3 runs to 11 residues. V was trimmed by 2 bases and J by 3 bases, leaving 2 bases between them.

The chain employs TRBV29-1 and TRBJ2-2; 7 positions match TRBD2. CDR1 SQVTM and CDR2 ANQGSEA come from the germline V gene. Trimming took 4 bases from V and 5 from J; bases not matched to a gene: 7. This CDR3 contains 14 residues. The CDR3 sequence: CSVAVGGPTGELFF. CDR3 DNA: TGCAGCGTTGCGGTGGGAGGGCCAACCGGGGAGCTGTTTTTT.

J is TRBJ1-4 and V is TRBV5-4; TRBD1 aligns across 7 bases. This CDR3 contains 15 residues. Trimming cost V 2 bases and J 4 bases; bases outside gene matches: 5. Germline CDR1 and CDR2: SGHNT and YYREEE (reference sequence). The CDR3 sequence is CASSFRQGDNEKLFF. In nucleotides, the CDR3 is TGTGCCAGCAGCTTTCGGCAGGGGGATAATGAAAAACTGTTTTTT.

The chain is built from TRBV7-9 and TRBJ2-2, with 10 bases lining up with TRBD2. V shed 5 bases and J 3 bases; nucleotides not matched to a gene: 3. The CDR3 has 15 residues. Germline V gene sequence: CDR1 SEHNR, CDR2 FQNEAQ (reference sequence). The DNA of the CDR3 is TGTGCCAGCAGCACTACTAGCGGGGACACCGGGGAGCTGTTTTTT. Its protein product is CASSTTSGDTGELFF.

The chain carries TRBV6-2 or TRBV6-3 and TRBJ2-4; 9 nucleotides align to TRBD2. The CDR3 runs 18 residues. Losses at the gene ends were 6 bases for V and 0 bases for J; bases not matched to a gene: 12. CDR1 is MNHEY, CDR2 SVGEGT, per germline. CDR3 nucleotide sequence: TGTGCCAGCAGCCCCGGGGCGGCTAGCGGGATAGCCAAAAACATTCAGTACTTC. This codes for CASSPGAASGIAKNIQYF.

V and J are TRBV13 and TRBJ2-5; D may be TRBD1 (6 bases). The CDR3 is 13 residues long. Germline V lookup: CDR1 PRHDT, CDR2 FYEKMQ (reference sequence). Trimming removed 4 bases at V and 5 bases at J, with 11 bases between. The CDR3 bases are TGTGCCAGCAGCTCACAGGGTACGGAGACCCAGTACTTC. Protein: CASSSQGTETQYF.

This chain joins TRBV11-1 and TRBJ2-3; D is unresolved. The V end was cut by 6 bases, the J end by 4 bases, with 11 bases between. Germline V gene data show CDR1 as SGHAT and CDR2 as FQDESV (reference sequence). The CDR3 covers 13 residues. CDR3 sequence: CASSPPVADTQYF. CDR3 DNA: TGTGCCAGCAGTCCCCCAGTTGCAGATACGCAGTATTTT.

This clone was seen a handful of times. This chain links TRBV27 with TRBJ2-7, with D possibly TRBD1 on 6 matching bases. The CDR3 sequence is 16 residues long. V was clipped by 5 bases and J by 1 base, with 18 bases between them. The germline V gene has CDR1 MNHEY and CDR2 SMNVEV (reference sequence). CDR3 bases: TGTGCCAGCAGTCCCATTGGGACATCGGTTTCCTACGAGCAGTACTTC. It yields the protein CASSPIGTSVSYEQYF.

The rearrangement joins TRBV11-3 to TRBJ2-5; TRBD1 aligns across 9 bases. Germline V gives CDR1 SGHNT, CDR2 YENEEA. V shed 5 bases and J 5 bases; nucleotides not matched to a gene: 21. The CDR3 covers 19 residues. CDR3 bases: TGTGCCAGCAGCCCTGGACGGATCGGTTGGGACAGGGAAGATGAGACCCAGTACTTC. Translation: CASSPGRIGWDREDETQYF.

The rearrangement uses TRBV7-2 and TRBJ2-2; TRBD2 aligns across 8 bases. J lost 7 bases, V lost 6 bases, and 16 bases had no gene match. The CDR3 loop spans 17 amino acids. Germline CDR1 reads SGHTA; CDR2 reads FQGNSA. The CDR3 loop is CASSPAPGTRRVGELFF. For the CDR3, the DNA is TGTGCCAGCAGTCCTGCTCCGGGGACTAGGAGGGTCGGGGAGCTGTTTTTT.

This chain connects TRBV7-2 to TRBJ2-7; TRBD1 is a possible D gene (6 bases). The CDR3 runs 14 residues. Trimming removed 5 bases from V and 4 bases from J, with 15 bases in between. Germline values: CDR1 SGHTA, CDR2 FQGNSA. This CDR3 reads CASSQGSFSYEQYF. CDR3 coding DNA: TGTGCCAGCAGCCAGGGGTCCTTCTCATACGAGCAGTACTTC. The variable domain in full, completed from reference TRBV7-2 and TRBJ2-7, reads GAGVSQSPSNKVTEKGKDVELRCDPISGHTALYWYRQSLGQGLEFLIYFQGNSAPDKSGLPSDRFSAERTGGSVSTLTIQRTQQEDSAVYLCASSQGSFSYEQYFGPGTRLTVT.

The chain recombines TRBV12-3 or TRBV12-4 with TRBJ1-1; possibly TRBD1 for D (6 bases). This CDR3 region has 12 residues. V was trimmed by 7 bases and J by 5 bases, leaving 11 bases between them. CDR3 nucleotides: TGTGCCAGCAAGGGGGTATGGACTGAAGCTTTCTTT. It specifies CASKGVWTEAFF.

The chain recombines TRBV10-3 with TRBJ1-6; no clear D. The CDR3 has 16 amino acids. V was pared by 4 bases and J by 7 bases, with 17 bases between. Germline values: CDR1 ENHRY, CDR2 SYGVKD. CDR3 DNA: TGTGCCATCAGTGGGGCAGCAAGCAGGTCGAATTCACCCCTCCACTTT. Protein product: CAISGAASRSNSPLHF.

The V gene is TRBV7-6, the J gene TRBJ2-3; 8 positions agree with TRBD2. The germline CDR1 and CDR2 sequences are SGHVS and FNYEAQ. The CDR3 covers 15 residues. V lost 5 bases, J lost 4 bases, and 8 bases stayed unmatched. Written as DNA, the CDR3 is TGTGCCAGCAGCCCGACTAGCGTGGGTGCAGATACGCAGTATTTT. It encodes CASSPTSVGADTQYF.

The sample holds a few counts of this clone. CDR3 coding DNA: TGTGCCAGCAGCTTAAACCCCCCCGGGTTTAGCAATCAGCCCCAGCATTTT. It is translated as CASSLNPPGFSNQPQHF. V and J are TRBV7-2 and TRBJ1-5; unclear D gene. Looked up from germline, CDR1 is SGHTA and CDR2 is FQGNSA. V was shortened by 2 bases and J by 0 bases, with 14 bases between the two germline ends. The CDR3 consists of 17 residues. The full variable domain, in which reference TRBV7-2 and TRBJ1-5 provide the parts outside the CDR3, is GAGVSQSPSNKVTEKGKDVELRCDPISGHTALYWYRQSLGQGLEFLIYFQGNSAPDKSGLPSDRFSAERTGGSVSTLTIQRTQQEDSAVYLCASSLNPPGFSNQPQHFGDGTRLSIL.

The V gene is TRBV11-2, the J gene TRBJ2-1; TRBD2 aligns across 8 bases. The ends lost 2 bases at V and 7 bases at J; junction bases unmatched: 7. Germline CDR1 SGHAT, CDR2 FQNNGV. The CDR3 has 15 residues. The CDR3, as DNA: TGTGCCAGCAGCTTACTATTAGCGGGATGGAATGAGCAGTTCTTC. Its translation: CASSLLLAGWNEQFF.

This chain connects TRBV19 to TRBJ2-3; 10 bases map to TRBD2. CDR1 LNHDA and CDR2 SQIVND come from the germline V gene (reference sequence). The CDR3 runs to 15 residues. Germline trimming cut 6 bases from V and 6 bases from J; bases unmatched to any gene: 9. CDR3 residues: CASRKALAGDDTQYF. CDR3 DNA: TGTGCCAGTAGAAAAGCTCTAGCGGGAGACGATACGCAGTATTTT.

The chain joins TRBV24-1 to TRBJ2-2; TRBD2 might be the D (5 bases). V was clipped by 3 bases and J by 4 bases, with 8 bases between them. CDR1 and CDR2 (germline): KGHDR, SFDVKD. This CDR3 has 14 amino acids. CDR3 loop: CATSDLSGTGELFF. The DNA of the CDR3 is TGTGCCACCAGTGATCTCAGCGGCACCGGGGAGCTGTTTTTT.

The rearrangement joins TRBV6-2 or TRBV6-3 to TRBJ1-2; TRBD1 aligns across 7 bases. CDR1 MNHEY and CDR2 SVGEGT come from the germline V gene. V lost 5 bases to trimming and J lost 5 bases; unmatched junction nucleotides: 11. CDR3 length: 15 residues. CDR3 residues: CASSPEGGQKYGYTF. CDR3 DNA sequence: TGTGCCAGCAGTCCCGAAGGGGGACAGAAATATGGCTACACCTTC.

This chain uses TRBV7-2 with TRBJ2-7; 7 nucleotides line up with TRBD1. The V segment lost 1 base and the J segment 4 bases; nucleotides outside the gene matches: 4. In germline, CDR1 is SGHTA, CDR2 FQGNSA. This CDR3 comprises 14 residues. Here the CDR3 reads CASSLVGQPYEQYF. CDR3 nucleotide sequence: TGTGCCAGCAGCTTAGTGGGACAGCCTTACGAGCAGTACTTC. The full variable domain, its missing parts supplied by reference TRBV7-2 and TRBJ2-7, is GAGVSQSPSNKVTEKGKDVELRCDPISGHTALYWYRQSLGQGLEFLIYFQGNSAPDKSGLPSDRFSAERTGGSVSTLTIQRTQQEDSAVYLCASSLVGQPYEQYFGPGTRLTVT.

This chain joins TRBV18 and TRBJ2-2; possible D gene TRBD1, 5 bases. The CDR3 length is 14 residues. Germline V gives CDR1 KGHSH, CDR2 LQKENI. V was trimmed by 3 bases and J by 7 bases, leaving 12 bases between them. The CDR3 nucleotides are TGTGCCAGCTCACCTCAGGGCCAAGGCGGGGAGCTGTTTTTT. Its translation: CASSPQGQGGELFF.